This TCR beta chain was profiled in a study of blood T cell repertoires in COVID-19. At the level of the study: Donors in the United States, Italy and Spain gave samples during acute or convalescent COVID-19.

In the study's own analysis: Estimation of nucleated cell counts relied on the amplification of reference gene primers. The repertoire was sequenced with immunoSEQ multiplex PCR; TCRdb's copy has only in-frame clones and lacks some. From that table come the V and J calls and clone size; the DNA was used to work out D and trimming. The data hold some 210,000 clones, with 84% observed a single time. Germline CDR1 is LNHNV and CDR2 is YYDKDF (reference sequence). The CDR3 loop spans 13 amino acids. The V end was cut by 0 bases, the J end by 6 bases, with 6 bases between. The J gene is TRBJ1-5, the V gene TRBV15; no reliable D call. Sequencing was performed on peripheral blood. The receptor comes from a human donor in a cohort sampled during active COVID-19. The CDR3 coding sequence is TGTGCCACCAGCAGAGATATTCTTCAGCCCCAGCATTTT. Protein sequence: CATSRDILQPQHF.